These T cell receptor beta chains were read from a single sample in a study of blood T cell repertoires in COVID-19. Data came from immunoSEQ multiplex PCR; TCRdb stores just in-frame clones and leaves some out. Altogether some 70,000 clones are present, roughly 84% being singletons, with the ten largest covering roughly 4.8%. Input material: peripheral blood. These receptors were collected from a woman aged 55 to 70 with acute or convalescent COVID-19. Both conserved end residues are part of each CDR3. D genes are given only for firm matches. A clone size is listed for some rows: how often the clone was seen (once, few, many), or a class if it is expanded.

TRBJ1-2	TRBD1	TRBV29-1	.	CSVSGTGRYGYTF	TGCAGCGTATCCGGGACAGGGCGGTATGGCTACACCTTC
TRBJ2-7	.	TRBV3-1/TRBV3-2	.	CASSQVAGGEQYF	TGTGCCAGCAGCCAAGTGGCAGGAGGGGAGCAGTACTTC
TRBJ1-2	TRBD1	TRBV7-9	.	CASSSDRGRNYGYTF	TGTGCCAGCAGCTCGGACAGGGGGCGTAACTATGGCTACACCTTC
TRBJ1-2	.	TRBV11-2	.	CASSLAGSYGYTF	TGTGCCAGCAGCCTGGCGGGTAGCTATGGCTACACCTTC
TRBJ2-1	.	TRBV6-5	.	CASYQDRPIGNEQFF	TGTGCCAGCTATCAGGACAGACCTATCGGCAATGAGCAGTTCTTC
TRBJ2-3	.	TRBV9	once	CASSGDTRDFATDTQYF	TGTGCCAGCAGCGGAGATACCCGGGACTTCGCCACAGATACGCAGTATTTT
TRBJ1-2	.	TRBV9	.	CASSPSGQAYGYTF	TGTGCCAGCTCGCCGTCCGGCCAGGCCTATGGCTACACCTTC
TRBJ1-1	.	TRBV7-9	few	CASTGGGTEAFF	TGTGCCAGCACCGGGGGAGGGACTGAAGCTTTCTTT
TRBJ2-3	TRBD2	TRBV5-1	.	CASSLAVSGGYTDTQYF	TGCGCCAGCAGCTTGGCCGTCAGCGGGGGCTACACAGATACGCAGTATTTT
TRBJ1-3	TRBD1	TRBV2	.	CASNPGTGAGNTIYF	TGTGCCAGCAATCCCGGGACAGGGGCTGGAAACACCATATATTTT
TRBJ2-3	.	TRBV29-1	.	CTSLGEGGSTDTQYF	TGCACCTCTTTAGGAGAGGGTGGTAGCACAGATACGCAGTATTTT
TRBJ2-7	.	TRBV5-1	few	CASSSMTGPTREQYF	TGCGCCAGCAGCTCCATGACAGGACCCACGCGCGAGCAGTACTTC
TRBJ2-1	TRBD2	TRBV9	.	CASSVGLAGASNEQFF	TGTGCCAGCAGCGTAGGACTAGCGGGGGCATCCAATGAGCAGTTCTTC
TRBJ1-1	.	TRBV11-2	.	CASSLEPGQNTEAFF	TGTGCCAGCAGCTTAGAGCCAGGACAAAACACTGAAGCTTTCTTT
TRBJ2-7	TRBD2	TRBV11-2	.	CASSLRVGGSYEQYF	TGTGCCAGCAGCTTACGTGTCGGCGGGAGCTACGAGCAGTACTTC
TRBJ1-5	TRBD1	TRBV11-2	.	CASSDGTGGRSNQPQHF	TGTGCCAGCAGCGACGGGACAGGGGGCAGGAGCAATCAGCCCCAGCATTTT
TRBJ2-3	TRBD2	TRBV20-1	.	CSASPFRGDSTDTQYF	TGCAGTGCTAGTCCCTTTCGGGGGGACAGCACAGATACGCAGTATTTT
TRBJ1-2	.	TRBV12-3/TRBV12-4	.	CASSYRVSGYTF	TGTGCCAGCAGTTACAGGGTTAGTGGCTACACCTTC
TRBJ2-2	TRBD1	TRBV10-3	.	CAISEGQGILGTGELFF	TGTGCCATCAGTGAGGGACAGGGAATCTTAGGCACCGGGGAGCTGTTTTTT
TRBJ1-2	TRBD1	TRBV3-1/TRBV3-2	.	CASSQDPGTADYGYTF	TGTGCCAGCAGCCAAGACCCGGGGACAGCTGACTATGGCTACACCTTC
TRBJ2-1	TRBD2	TRBV7-7	.	CASSPRSGGANNEQFF	TGTGCCAGCAGCCCAAGAAGCGGGGGGGCAAACAATGAGCAGTTCTTC
TRBJ1-4	.	TRBV18	.	CASSSGGSATNEKLFF	TGTGCCAGCTCATCGGGGGGCAGTGCAACTAATGAAAAACTGTTTTTT
TRBJ2-3	TRBD2	TRBV3-1/TRBV3-2	.	CATGGGSTDTQYF	TGTGCCACCGGGGGGGGCAGTACAGATACGCAGTATTTT
TRBJ1-2	.	TRBV19	.	CASNRAGANYGYTF	TGTGCCAGTAACCGGGCAGGGGCTAACTATGGCTACACCTTC
TRBJ2-3	TRBD1	TRBV5-8	.	CASSPGTGRTDTQYF	TGTGCCAGCAGCCCCGGGACAGGCCGCACAGATACGCAGTATTTT
TRBJ2-7	.	TRBV5-4	few	CASSLRGVPYEQYF	TGTGCCAGCAGCCTCAGGGGCGTTCCCTACGAGCAGTACTTC
TRBJ2-6	TRBD2	TRBV5-1	.	CASSLLRGGNSGANVLTF	TGCGCCAGCAGCTTACTACGGGGGGGAAACTCTGGGGCCAACGTCCTGACTTTC
TRBJ1-1	TRBD1	TRBV5-1	.	CASTSSDRGLTSTEAFF	TGCGCCAGCACCTCATCGGACAGGGGTCTCACGAGTACTGAAGCTTTCTTT
TRBJ1-1	.	TRBV11-2	.	CASSSQGTEAFF	TGTGCCAGCAGCTCCCAGGGCACTGAAGCTTTCTTT
TRBJ2-1	.	TRBV6-1	once	CASSEPSYNEQFF	TGTGCCAGCAGTGAACCCAGTTACAATGAGCAGTTCTTC
TRBJ2-7	TRBD1	TRBV6-5	.	CASSYTGTGGLYEQYF	TGTGCCAGCAGTTACACCGGGACAGGAGGTTTGTACGAGCAGTACTTC
TRBJ2-1	TRBD2	TRBV12-5	.	CASGERGGSNEQFF	TGTGCTAGTGGGGAGCGGGGGGGCAGTAATGAGCAGTTCTTC
TRBJ2-1	.	TRBV19	once	CASTLRDEQFF	TGTGCCAGCACGTTGCGGGATGAGCAGTTCTTC
TRBJ2-7	TRBD2	TRBV5-1	few	CASSPGGTGTYEQYF	TGCGCCAGCAGCCCGGGAGGGACGGGAACCTACGAGCAGTACTTC
TRBJ2-7	.	TRBV10-3	.	CAISESRQQGRGEQYF	TGTGCCATCAGTGAGTCTCGTCAACAGGGCCGAGGCGAGCAGTACTTC
TRBJ1-3	.	TRBV5-1	.	CASSLDSTGNTIYF	TGCGCCAGCAGCTTGGATTCTACTGGAAACACCATATATTTT
TRBJ1-2	.	TRBV2	.	CASSAAGLRTPNGYTF	TGTGCCAGCAGCGCCGCGGGCCTCAGAACTCCTAATGGCTACACCTTC
TRBJ1-1	.	TRBV11-3	.	CASIPRRWDTEAFF	TGTGCCAGCATCCCGAGGAGGTGGGACACTGAAGCTTTCTTT
TRBJ2-1	TRBD2	TRBV5-1	.	CASSLATSGNEQFF	TGCGCCAGCAGCTTGGCGACTAGCGGGAATGAGCAGTTCTTC
TRBJ2-2	.	TRBV7-6	.	CASSGRVTGELFF	TGTGCCAGCAGCGGCAGGGTCACCGGGGAGCTGTTTTTT
TRBJ1-1	.	TRBV3-1/TRBV3-2	.	CASSQGGTRVYEAFF	TGTGCCAGCAGCCAAGGGGGCACCCGAGTATATGAAGCTTTCTTT
TRBJ2-7	.	TRBV5-4	.	CAGQSAGLYEQYF	TGTGCCGGCCAATCCGCGGGACTCTACGAGCAGTACTTC
TRBJ1-5	TRBD1	TRBV11-2	once	CASSRQGGNQPQHF	TGTGCCAGCAGCCGACAGGGTGGGAATCAGCCCCAGCATTTT
TRBJ1-2	TRBD1	TRBV10-3	.	CAISVREDRAGYTF	TGTGCCATCAGTGTCCGAGAGGACAGGGCTGGCTACACCTTC
TRBJ2-3	.	TRBV20-1	.	CSASLDTQYF	TGCAGTGCTAGTCTAGATACGCAGTATTTT
TRBJ2-1	TRBD1	TRBV5-1	.	CASSSGTGPGYEQFF	TGCGCCAGCAGCTCGGGGACAGGGCCCGGGTATGAGCAGTTCTTC
TRBJ1-2	.	TRBV5-1	.	CASSLGIQGDGYTF	TGCGCCAGCAGCTTGGGAATTCAGGGTGACGGCTACACCTTC
TRBJ1-2	.	TRBV11-1	.	CASSLPGSTAPTF	TGTGCCAGCAGCTTACCGGGATCTACCGCCCCCACCTTC
TRBJ2-3	.	TRBV9	.	CASSPGFGTDTQYF	TGTGCCAGCAGCCCAGGGTTCGGCACAGATACGCAGTATTTT